The rows below give T cell receptor beta chains drawn from one sample of a study of blood T cell repertoires in COVID-19. Repertoires were generated with immunoSEQ multiplex PCR, while TCRdb's copy carries only in-frame clones and drops some. The profile shows more than 150,000 clones, roughly 81% of them singletons. The sample consisted of peripheral blood. Receptors originate from a woman of 80 years or more with COVID-19, enrolled during active disease. Both conserved end residues are part of each CDR3. The D gene is left open where the match is weak. Clone size, where shown, is once, few, many, or a class for clones that have expanded.

TRBV29-1	.	TRBJ1-2	.	CSVADGYTF	TGCAGCGTTGCTGATGGCTACACCTTC
TRBV3-1/TRBV3-2	.	TRBJ1-5	.	CASSQDRGNQPQHF	TGTGCCAGCAGCCAAGATCGAGGGAACCAGCCCCAGCATTTT
TRBV6-5	TRBD1	TRBJ2-1	.	CASSSGTGTYNEQFF	TGTGCCAGCAGCTCCGGGACAGGAACTTACAATGAGCAGTTCTTC
TRBV28	.	TRBJ1-5	few	CASSLPGRSNQPQHF	TGTGCCAGCAGTTTGCCAGGTCGGAGCAATCAGCCCCAGCATTTT
TRBV27	TRBD2	TRBJ2-7	.	CASSLLGSGRGAYEQYF	TGTGCCAGCAGTTTATTAGGTAGCGGGAGAGGGGCCTACGAGCAGTACTTC
TRBV4-2	.	TRBJ1-2	.	CASSQGLTGNGYTF	TGTGCCAGCAGCCAGGGGTTAACAGGGAATGGCTACACCTTC
TRBV19	.	TRBJ2-2	.	CASSIGSWSTGELFF	TGTGCCAGTAGTATAGGAAGTTGGAGCACCGGGGAGCTGTTTTTT
TRBV19	.	TRBJ1-5	once	CASSTGQYSNQPQHF	TGTGCCAGTAGTACAGGACAGTATAGCAATCAGCCCCAGCATTTT
TRBV7-6	.	TRBJ1-3	.	CASSLGTRSSGNTIYF	TGTGCCAGCAGCTTAGGAACGCGGAGCTCTGGAAACACCATATATTTT
TRBV19	.	TRBJ1-5	.	CASSIPGYGSQPQHF	TGTGCCAGTAGTATCCCAGGGTACGGGAGTCAGCCCCAGCATTTT
TRBV27	.	TRBJ1-5	.	CASSLPDIRWAQHF	TGTGCCAGCAGTCTCCCGGACATCAGATGGGCCCAGCATTTT
TRBV5-4	.	TRBJ2-1	once	CASTFLGGGDEQFF	TGTGCCAGCACCTTCCTCGGGGGAGGCGATGAGCAGTTCTTC
TRBV6-1	.	TRBJ2-7	.	CASSNRAGEQYF	TGTGCCAGCAGTAACAGGGCTGGCGAGCAGTACTTC
TRBV19	TRBD2	TRBJ2-1	.	CASSILAGIEQFF	TGTGCCAGTAGTATCCTAGCGGGAATTGAGCAGTTCTTC
TRBV6-2/TRBV6-3	TRBD2	TRBJ2-1	.	CASSYLVGGLLGQFF	TGTGCCAGCAGTTACTTGGTGGGAGGGCTGCTCGGGCAGTTCTTC
TRBV21-1	.	TRBJ1-2	.	CASSKTANYGYTF	TGTGCCAGCAGCAAGACAGCTAACTATGGCTACACCTTC
TRBV6-5	.	TRBJ1-5	.	CASSKGLYSNQPQHF	TGTGCCAGCAGTAAGGGACTCTATAGCAATCAGCCCCAGCATTTT
TRBV18	.	TRBJ1-1	few	CASSPSTGNTEAFF	TGTGCCAGCTCACCTTCGACAGGGAACACTGAAGCTTTCTTT
TRBV28	TRBD2	TRBJ2-7	.	CASSLWGEGYRSYEQYF	TGTGCCAGCAGTTTATGGGGGGAGGGGTATCGATCCTACGAGCAGTACTTC
TRBV7-6	.	TRBJ2-5	few	CASSLVRGYQETQYF	TGTGCCAGCAGCTTAGTCCGCGGGTACCAAGAGACCCAGTACTTC
TRBV27	.	TRBJ1-2	.	CASSPRYTNYGYTF	TGTGCCAGCAGTCCCCGGTATACTAACTATGGCTACACCTTC
TRBV6-5	.	TRBJ1-2	.	CASSYGHGYTF	TGTGCCAGCAGTTACGGCCATGGCTACACCTTC
TRBV19	TRBD1	TRBJ1-2	.	CASSRTGGGEGYTF	TGTGCCAGTAGTAGGACAGGGGGCGGTGAGGGCTACACCTTC
TRBV11-1	TRBD2	TRBJ2-7	.	CASTTTSGRDEQYF	TGTGCCAGCACCACGACTAGCGGGAGAGACGAGCAGTACTTC
TRBV6-5	TRBD1	TRBJ1-5	.	CASRPTGGWQPQHF	TGTGCCAGCAGACCTACAGGGGGCTGGCAGCCCCAGCATTTT
TRBV7-9	TRBD1	TRBJ1-2	.	CASSIGTGGIYGYTF	TGTGCCAGCAGCATCGGGACAGGGGGAATCTATGGCTACACCTTC
TRBV5-1	TRBD1	TRBJ1-6	.	CASSAGTGSPLHF	TGCGCCAGCAGCGCCGGGACAGGGTCACCCCTCCACTTT
TRBV10-1	TRBD1	TRBJ2-3	once	CASVGTGTVSTDTQYF	TGCGCCAGCGTGGGGACGGGGACAGTCAGTACAGATACGCAGTATTTT
TRBV4-2	.	TRBJ1-6	.	CASSQEEGNNSPLHF	TGTGCCAGCAGCCAGGAGGAAGGGAATAATTCACCCCTCCACTTT
TRBV12-3/TRBV12-4	.	TRBJ1-1	.	CASSLSTEAFF	TGTGCCAGCAGTTTGAGCACTGAAGCTTTCTTT
TRBV24-1	.	TRBJ1-4	.	CATSDPGTQGEKLFF	TGTGCCACCAGTGACCCCGGGACCCAGGGGGAAAAACTGTTTTTT
TRBV24-1	TRBD2	TRBJ2-1	.	CATSDSLSGRIDNEQFF	TGTGCCACCAGTGATTCTCTTAGCGGGAGGATCGACAATGAGCAGTTCTTC
TRBV7-2	TRBD2	TRBJ2-3	.	CASSLAAGTSGGSTDTQYF	TGTGCCAGCAGCTTAGCGGCCGGGACTAGCGGGGGGTCGACAGATACGCAGTATTTT
TRBV9	.	TRBJ2-5	.	CASSRHGETQYF	TGTGCCAGCAGCCGACACGGAGAGACCCAGTACTTC
TRBV30	.	TRBJ1-2	.	CAWNIGGGYTF	TGTGCCTGGAACATTGGTGGTGGCTACACCTTC
TRBV13	TRBD1	TRBJ1-1	.	CASSLGQGAFTEAFF	TGTGCCAGCAGCTTGGGACAGGGGGCGTTCACTGAAGCTTTCTTT
TRBV2	TRBD2	TRBJ2-7	few	CASRELASGDEQYF	TGTGCCAGCAGGGAACTAGCGTCGGGGGACGAGCAGTACTTC
TRBV9	.	TRBJ2-1	.	CASSVGGGSGSYNEQFF	TGTGCCAGCAGCGTTGGGGGTGGTAGCGGATCCTACAATGAGCAGTTCTTC
TRBV28	.	TRBJ2-5	.	CASGVREQHLPQYF	TGTGCCAGCGGGGTCCGGGAGCAGCACTTGCCCCAGTACTTC
TRBV5-8	.	TRBJ2-2	.	CASSSSNTGELFF	TGTGCCAGCAGCTCATCGAACACCGGGGAGCTGTTTTTT
TRBV3-1/TRBV3-2	.	TRBJ1-1	once	CASSQAGYDEAFF	TGTGCCAGCAGCCAAGCAGGATATGATGAAGCTTTCTTT
TRBV18	.	TRBJ1-1	few	CASSPQGLNTEAFF	TGTGCCAGCTCACCCCAGGGGTTGAACACTGAAGCTTTCTTT
TRBV7-9	TRBD1	TRBJ1-1	.	CASSLARDRGRNTEAFF	TGTGCCAGCAGCCTCGCCAGGGACAGGGGAAGAAACACTGAAGCTTTCTTT
TRBV4-1	.	TRBJ1-2	.	CASSQDGATANYGYTF	TGCGCCAGCAGCCAAGATGGGGCTACAGCTAACTATGGCTACACCTTC
TRBV6-5	TRBD1	TRBJ2-7	few	CASSYRDRPYEQYF	TGTGCCAGCAGTTACAGGGACAGGCCGTACGAGCAGTACTTC
TRBV7-2	.	TRBJ2-5	.	CASSSGLTQETQYF	TGTGCCAGCAGCTCGGGACTTACCCAAGAGACCCAGTACTTC
TRBV5-5	TRBD2	TRBJ2-5	.	CASSLGLAAVQETQYF	TGTGCCAGCAGCTTGGGACTAGCGGCAGTCCAAGAGACCCAGTACTTC
TRBV27	TRBD1	TRBJ1-5	.	CASSPGTGNQPQHF	TGTGCCAGCAGTCCCGGGACAGGCAATCAGCCCCAGCATTTT
TRBV24-1	.	TRBJ2-3	.	CATSDLLDTQYF	TGTGCCACCAGTGATTTGCTGGATACGCAGTATTTT
TRBV4-3	.	TRBJ1-1	.	CASSQDFGVNTEAFF	TGCGCCAGCAGCCAAGATTTCGGGGTGAACACTGAAGCTTTCTTT
TRBV27	.	TRBJ2-7	.	CASSLVGLGWGSYEQYF	TGTGCCAGCAGTTTAGTGGGGCTAGGGTGGGGATCCTACGAGCAGTACTTC
TRBV5-1	.	TRBJ2-1	.	CASSVTSLQNNEQFF	TGCGCCAGCAGCGTAACTAGCCTGCAAAACAATGAGCAGTTCTTC
TRBV6-2/TRBV6-3	.	TRBJ1-6	few	CASSYEQNSPLHF	TGTGCCAGCAGTTATGAACAGAATTCACCCCTCCACTTT
TRBV7-7	.	TRBJ1-1	.	CASSLVGRENTEAFF	TGTGCTAGCAGCTTAGTTGGCAGGGAGAACACTGAAGCTTTCTTT
TRBV24-1	.	TRBJ2-7	.	CATESREPIYEQYF	TGTGCCACCGAAAGCCGGGAGCCGATCTACGAGCAGTACTTC
TRBV5-6	.	TRBJ2-1	.	CASSLRPSDEQFF	TGTGCCAGCAGCTTGCGCCCCTCGGATGAGCAGTTCTTC
TRBV24-1	TRBD2	TRBJ2-3	.	CATRASGPTDTQYF	TGTGCCACCAGAGCTAGCGGCCCCACAGATACGCAGTATTTT
TRBV5-5	.	TRBJ1-4	.	CASSLSPRGTNEKLFF	TGTGCCAGCAGCCTGAGCCCCCGCGGGACTAATGAAAAACTGTTTTTT
TRBV28	.	TRBJ2-3	.	CASSFVRRGTQYF	TGTGCCAGCAGTTTCGTCCGCCGGGGGACGCAGTATTTT
TRBV29-1	TRBD2	TRBJ2-3	few	CSVESVREKDTQYF	TGCAGCGTTGAATCGGTGCGGGAGAAAGATACGCAGTATTTT